This note documents a single TCR beta chain sequence. Its antigen is undetermined. TCRdb independently ran MiXCR on the reads; one entry per CDR3 protein. The sample yields 150,000 to 200,000 distinct CDR3 sequences, about 21% seen once. This sample was taken from a study of T cell repertoires in cytomegalovirus infection. In the study overall: It was the public TCR beta signatures that indicated both CMV infection and matching HLA type. Study-wide findings and caveats: There were HLA-C-restricted CMV-specific TCR beta clonotypes dominating the ex vivo response. Pooled public TCR beta family frequency picked out CMV carriers with the relevant HLA.

CDR1 and CDR2 (germline): SEHNR, FQNEAQ (reference sequence). V was cut by 1 base and J by 4 bases, with 15 bases left in between. The CDR3 sequence is 16 residues long. The V call is TRBV7-9, the J call TRBJ2-3; possible D gene TRBD1, 5 bases. The receptor was isolated from a human donor in good health (CMV status not recorded). Some clones in this sample may be carry-over from other donors' samples. The sequenced material came from PBMCs. The CDR3 sequence: CASSLVLGPVADTQYF. Written as DNA, the CDR3 is TGTGCCAGCAGCTTAGTTTTGGGGCCAGTCGCAGATACGCAGTATTTT.